This TCR beta chain was recovered during a study of response to subunit inactivated influenza vaccine. MiXCR, run by TCRdb on the RT-PCR reads, gives a single entry per CDR3 protein. The sample carries 550,000 to 800,000 distinct CDR3 sequences, approximately 15% recorded once. This clonotype was counted a few times. V was clipped by 5 bases and J by 7 bases, with 14 bases between them. Germline CDR1 LNHDA, CDR2 SQIVND (reference sequence). This CDR3 has 13 amino acids. The receptor comes from a man aged 45-60 years who received an inactivated influenza vaccine. Sample: PBMCs from blood, taken 14 days before vaccination. The chain has TRBV19 and TRBJ1-1; weak D call: TRBD1 (6 bases). The CDR3 DNA reads TGTGCCAGTAGTGGCCTACAGGGCATTGAAGCTTTCTTT. This encodes CASSGLQGIEAFF. Filled out from reference TRBV19 and TRBJ1-1, the complete variable domain reads DGGITQSPKYLFRKEGQNVTLSCEQNLNHDAMYWYRQDPGQGLRLIYYSQIVNDFQKGDIAEGYSVSREKKESFPLTVTSAQKNPTAFYLCASSGLQGIEAFFGQGTRLTVV.